This TCR beta chain was sequenced during a study of post-analysis software for immune sequencing data. Study-level background: Relapsing-remitting, secondary progressive and progressive-relapsing multiple sclerosis courses were included.

The CDR3 runs to 16 residues. V dropped 1 base and J dropped 2 bases, with 13 bases sitting between them. This clonotype has only one observation. No antigen is known for it. Presence of unique molecular identifiers characterized the TCR beta cDNA libraries. T cells numbering roughly 1 to 10 million yielded some 480,000 cDNA molecules. TCRdb itself ran the PCR reads through MiXCR, one entry per CDR3 protein. Of hundreds of thousands of distinct CDR3 sequences in the sample, about 32% were seen once. Whole-study results and caveats: Under the F measure, samples that were prepared in one batch clustered strongly together. TRBV segments more frequent in patients than in controls numbered several and included TRBV5-6, TRBV5-1 and TRBV20-1. A significant reduction in normalized Chao1 diversity was observed in multiple sclerosis patients versus controls.

The sample was blood. This TCR came from a girl aged 5-17 years with multiple sclerosis. The chain has TRBV12-3 or TRBV12-4 and TRBJ2-3; D might be TRBD2 (5 bases). The CDR3 sequence: CASSLGETGNTDTQYF. The CDR3 bases are TGTGCCAGCAGTTTAGGGGAGACGGGGAACACAGATACGCAGTATTTT.